A selection of T cell receptor beta chains follows, all from one sample in a study of blood T cell repertoires in COVID-19. The assay was immunoSEQ multiplex PCR, and TCRdb's table has in-frame clones only and misses some. The sample lists about 490,000 clones, 75% to 90% occurring once. The specimen sequenced was peripheral blood. These TCRs come from a human donor in a cohort sampled during active COVID-19. Each CDR3 is given with its conserved first and last residue. Each record gives: CDR3 protein, CDR3 DNA, J gene, clone size, D gene, V gene. A D gene is named only where the DNA matches it firmly. Where a row states a size, it is once, few, many or the class of an expanded clone; other rows omit it.

CASSLDKFRGTGELFF	TGTGCCAGCAGCTTGGATAAGTTTCGGGGCACCGGGGAGCTGTTTTTT	TRBJ2-2	-	-	TRBV5-4
CASSNPPQGKENTEAFF	TGTGCCAGCAGCAATCCCCCACAGGGTAAGGAGAACACTGAAGCTTTCTTT	TRBJ1-1	-	-	TRBV21-1
CASSQDWAAYNEQFF	TGTGCCAGCAGCCAAGACTGGGCCGCCTACAATGAGCAGTTCTTC	TRBJ2-1	-	-	TRBV3-1/TRBV3-2
CASSLRTGDTEAFF	TGCGCCAGCAGCTTGCGCACGGGAGACACTGAAGCTTTCTTT	TRBJ1-1	-	-	TRBV5-1
CASSRSGTSDYNEQFF	TGTGCCAGCAGCCGGAGCGGGACTAGCGACTACAATGAGCAGTTCTTC	TRBJ2-1	-	TRBD2	TRBV7-2
CAISESAGSQPQHF	TGTGCCATCAGTGAGTCGGCAGGGTCCCAGCCCCAGCATTTT	TRBJ1-5	-	-	TRBV10-3
CASSSFSTSGRANEQFF	TGTGCCAGCAGCTCATTCTCTACTAGCGGGAGGGCCAATGAGCAGTTCTTC	TRBJ2-1	-	TRBD2	TRBV5-6
CASSLGAAGDGSPLHF	TGTGCCAGCAGCTTGGGGGCTGCAGGGGACGGATCACCCCTCCACTTT	TRBJ1-6	-	-	TRBV7-3
CASSETGIPGNTIYF	TGTGCCAGCAGTGAAACGGGGATTCCTGGAAACACCATATATTTT	TRBJ1-3	-	-	TRBV2
CASRGQGSYEQYF	TGTGCCAGTCGGGGACAGGGTTCCTACGAGCAGTACTTC	TRBJ2-7	-	TRBD1	TRBV19
CASSRLALVRAGLGEAFF	TGTGCCAGCAGCCGGCTCGCTCTGGTGAGGGCAGGTCTGGGTGAAGCTTTCTTT	TRBJ1-1	-	-	TRBV3-1/TRBV3-2
CASSPHPEGGEDKGF	TGTGCCAGCAGCCCTCATCCAGAGGGCGGGGAGGATAAGGGCTTC	TRBJ1-2	-	-	TRBV9
CASSENQLLAGGPGELFF	TGTGCCAGCAGTGAAAACCAATTGCTAGCGGGAGGGCCCGGAGAGCTGTTTTTT	TRBJ2-2	-	TRBD2	TRBV6-1
CASSYRLGLPNEKLFF	TGTGCCAGCAGTTATCGATTGGGACTGCCGAATGAAAAACTGTTTTTT	TRBJ1-4	once	-	TRBV6-9
CASSQDRTGGYEQYF	TGTGCCAGCAGCCAAGACCGGACAGGGGGCTACGAGCAGTACTTC	TRBJ2-7	-	TRBD1	TRBV4-2
CASSEGTGVSGANVLTF	TGCGCCAGCAGTGAAGGGACAGGGGTGTCTGGGGCCAACGTCCTGACTTTC	TRBJ2-6	once	TRBD1	TRBV5-1
CASSSLAANTGELFF	TGCGCCAGCAGCTCTCTAGCGGCAAACACCGGGGAGCTGTTTTTT	TRBJ2-2	-	TRBD2	TRBV5-1
CASSLRQGADTQYF	TGTGCCAGCAGCTTACGACAGGGGGCAGATACGCAGTATTTT	TRBJ2-3	-	TRBD1	TRBV11-3
CASSLNRGRTEAFF	TGTGCCAGCAGCTTGAACAGGGGGCGCACTGAAGCTTTCTTT	TRBJ1-1	-	TRBD1	TRBV7-3
CASSLSSYEQYF	TGTGCCAGCAGCTTGAGCTCCTACGAGCAGTACTTC	TRBJ2-7	few	-	TRBV7-8
CASSRQLNTEAFF	TGTGCCAGCAGCCGACAGCTGAACACTGAAGCTTTCTTT	TRBJ1-1	few	-	TRBV28
CASSETTGQMGGELFF	TGCGCCAGCAGCGAAACGACCGGACAGATGGGCGGGGAGCTGTTTTTT	TRBJ2-2	few	-	TRBV10-1
CASGHDRIQPQHF	TGTGCTAGTGGCCACGACAGGATTCAGCCCCAGCATTTT	TRBJ1-5	-	-	TRBV12-5
CASSLVPPWDRIITDTQYF	TGTGCCAGCAGCTTGGTCCCCCCTTGGGACAGGATCATCACAGATACGCAGTATTTT	TRBJ2-3	-	TRBD1	TRBV7-2
CASSPPGGAHGYTF	TGTGCCAGCAGCCCGCCTGGAGGGGCCCATGGCTACACCTTC	TRBJ1-2	few	-	TRBV7-9
CASIDDRVGAGPQHF	TGTGCCAGCATCGACGACAGGGTGGGAGCGGGGCCCCAGCATTTT	TRBJ1-5	-	TRBD1	TRBV6-1
CASSQLGVSGTDTQYF	TGCGCCAGCAGCCAACTTGGCGTGAGCGGCACAGATACGCAGTATTTT	TRBJ2-3	-	-	TRBV4-1
CASSSISMVGHEQYF	TGTGCCAGCAGTTCTATTAGTATGGTGGGCCACGAGCAGTACTTC	TRBJ2-7	-	-	TRBV27
CASSLGNRGLAGSPLHF	TGTGCCAGCAGCTTGGGAAACAGGGGGTTAGCAGGTTCACCCCTCCACTTT	TRBJ1-6	-	TRBD1	TRBV5-6
CASSLGTSGLQETQYF	TGTGCCAGCAGCCTAGGGACTAGCGGGCTCCAAGAGACCCAGTACTTC	TRBJ2-5	once	TRBD2	TRBV7-9
CASSNGLAGVINEQFF	TGTGCCAGCAGTAACGGACTAGCGGGAGTGATCAATGAGCAGTTCTTC	TRBJ2-1	-	TRBD2	TRBV28
CASSADTRGSETQYF	TGTGCCAGCAGTGCCGACACCCGGGGATCAGAGACCCAGTACTTC	TRBJ2-5	-	-	TRBV25-1
CASSLWQGSSYNEQFF	TGTGCCAGCAGCTTGTGGCAGGGGTCCTCCTACAATGAGCAGTTCTTC	TRBJ2-1	-	-	TRBV5-4
CASSKGQGANTEAFF	TGTGCCAGTAGCAAGGGACAGGGGGCCAACACTGAAGCTTTCTTT	TRBJ1-1	-	TRBD1	TRBV19
CASSLQVNTEAFF	TGTGCCAGCAGCCTCCAGGTGAACACTGAAGCTTTCTTT	TRBJ1-1	-	-	TRBV2
CASSLGAGNYGYTF	TGTGCCAGCAGCTTAGGGGCAGGGAACTATGGCTACACCTTC	TRBJ1-2	-	-	TRBV7-8
CASSSGFRNQPQHF	TGTGCCAGCAGCTCAGGGTTTCGCAATCAGCCCCAGCATTTT	TRBJ1-5	few	-	TRBV6-2/TRBV6-3